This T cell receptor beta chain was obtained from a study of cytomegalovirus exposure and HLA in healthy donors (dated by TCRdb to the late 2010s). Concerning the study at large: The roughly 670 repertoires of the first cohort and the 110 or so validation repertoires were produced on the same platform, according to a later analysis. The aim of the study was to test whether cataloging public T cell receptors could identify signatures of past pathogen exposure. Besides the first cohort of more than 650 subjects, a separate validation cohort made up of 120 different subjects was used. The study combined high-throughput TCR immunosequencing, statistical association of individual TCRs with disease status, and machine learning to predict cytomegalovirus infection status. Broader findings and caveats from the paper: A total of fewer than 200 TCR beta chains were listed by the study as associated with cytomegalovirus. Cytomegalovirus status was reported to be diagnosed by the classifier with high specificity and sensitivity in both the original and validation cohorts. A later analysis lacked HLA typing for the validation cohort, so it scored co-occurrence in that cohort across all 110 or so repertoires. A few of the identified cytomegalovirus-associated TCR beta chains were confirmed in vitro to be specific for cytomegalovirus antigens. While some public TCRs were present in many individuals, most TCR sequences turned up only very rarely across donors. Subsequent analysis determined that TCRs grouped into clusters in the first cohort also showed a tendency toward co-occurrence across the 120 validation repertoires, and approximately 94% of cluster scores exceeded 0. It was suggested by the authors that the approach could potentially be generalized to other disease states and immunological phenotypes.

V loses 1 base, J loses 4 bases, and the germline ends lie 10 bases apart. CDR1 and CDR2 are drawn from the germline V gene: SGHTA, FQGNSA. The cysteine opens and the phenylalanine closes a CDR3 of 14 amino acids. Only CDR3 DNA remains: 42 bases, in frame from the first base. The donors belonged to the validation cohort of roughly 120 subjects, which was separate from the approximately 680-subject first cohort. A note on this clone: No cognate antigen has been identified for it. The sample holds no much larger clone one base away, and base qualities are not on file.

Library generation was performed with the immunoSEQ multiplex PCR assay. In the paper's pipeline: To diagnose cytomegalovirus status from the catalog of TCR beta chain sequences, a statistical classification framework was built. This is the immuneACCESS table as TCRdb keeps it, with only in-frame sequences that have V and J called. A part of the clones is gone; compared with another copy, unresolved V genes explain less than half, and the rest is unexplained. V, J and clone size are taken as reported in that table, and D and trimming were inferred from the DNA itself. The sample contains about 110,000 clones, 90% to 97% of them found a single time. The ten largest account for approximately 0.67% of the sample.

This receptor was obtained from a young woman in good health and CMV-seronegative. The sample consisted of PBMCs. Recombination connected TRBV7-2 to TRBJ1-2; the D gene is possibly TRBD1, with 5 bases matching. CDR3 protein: CASSLEAGLYGYTF. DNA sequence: TGTGCCAGCAGCTTAGAGGCAGGGCTCTATGGCTACACCTTC.